Listed here is a single T cell receptor (beta chain). Its antigen specificity is not known. The read ends 3 residues shy of where the CDR3 ends; the end is completed using the germline J gene. Standard criteria were used to diagnose CVID, namely serum IgG, IgA and/or IgM reduced below the normal range together with specific antibody deficiency. The CVID group comprised about 44 subjects, 15 female and about 29 male, aged about 9 to 70 years with a mean age of 40. Both CVID patients and healthy controls were predominantly of Caucasian heritage. All CVID subjects had received replacement immunoglobulin therapy for at least one year at the time of study participation. When blood was collected, none of the CVID subjects were ill or on immunomodulatory or immunosuppressive medication. From each donor, about 5 to 8.5 ml of heparinized peripheral whole blood was collected. Genomic DNA from adults with common variable immune deficiency (CVID) and from healthy adult controls was used for sequencing of TCRbeta CDR3 repertoires. Diluted blood was density-centrifuged over Hypaque 1077 or Ficoll-Paque to isolate peripheral blood mononuclear cells. Genomic DNA was extracted from unsorted mononuclear cells by Qiagen column purification or by a centrifugation-based method.

Reading the germline V gene (reference sequence) gives CDR1 LNHDA and CDR2 SQIVND. Spanning cysteine to phenylalanine, the CDR3 consists of 20 amino acids. Shown are 51 bases from within the CDR3, in frame from base 1. After removal of 2 bases from V and 4 bases from J, the junction retains 18 bases not matched to a gene. This sample was included in a study of T cell clonality in common variable immunodeficiency (dated by TCRdb to between 2014 and 2016). Here is what the overall study found, with its caveats: TCRbeta clonality was higher in CVID subjects than in healthy controls (t-test p = 0.018), and the increase was most characteristic of about a third of subjects. CVID TCRbeta sequences were reported to have fewer deletions and N-nucleotide insertions and to lack highly modified clones with 13 or more V deletions. According to the authors, finding the cause of the higher clonality in CVID would require sequencing the repertoires of T cell subpopulations. Even though DNA input was equal, the average per sample came to 82,000 or so unique sequences for controls compared with 30,000 to 40,000 for CVID samples. Correlations of repertoire features with clinical complications were constrained by heterogeneity among patients within the CVID cohort. CVID subjects shared fewer TCRbeta clones with each other than healthy controls did (p < 0.0001).

For sequencing, equivalent amounts of genomic DNA were input from CVID and control samples. For every sample, a 60 bp segment covering the rearranged TCRbeta CDR3 region was amplified and then sequenced. The immunoSEQ assay, a bias-corrected multiplex PCR combined with high-throughput sequencing, was used to amplify TCRbeta. The original pipeline was this. Every unique nucleotide sequence was considered a clone and was annotated with V, D and J genes, copy number and frequency. Sequences were labeled productive if in frame, and non-productive if out of frame or containing stop codons. As previously described, Shannon's entropy was used to calculate clonality. The predicted amino acid sequences of productive clones were used to derive the mean CDR3 Kyte-Doolittle hydropathy. Scaled V gene usage was hierarchically clustered using Manhattan distance and complete linkage with the R hclust function. Sharing of clones by CDR3 amino acid sequence was evaluated through resampling of 12 repertoires per group over 100 rounds. The repertoires were screened for 70 published EBV-specific TCRbeta sequences and fewer than 300 published CMV-specific TCRbeta sequences. Analysis left out a couple of CVID samples that produced under 10,000 sequences, so 45 or so CVID repertoires remained. TCRdb provides this immuneACCESS table in a form limited to in-frame rearrangements. Some clones are lacking; in checked studies, under half of them reflect an unresolved V gene, and why the rest are absent is not known. V and J calls and clone size are given by that table; D and trimming were obtained from the DNA. This sample was tabulated with around 24,000 clones, among which there are no singletons. The ten largest make up 24% of the sample.

Sequenced input: peripheral blood mononuclear cells. The rearrangement combines TRBV19 with TRBJ2-1, with 9 bases matching TRBD2. This TCR was sampled from a human donor with common variable immunodeficiency. The sequenced part of the CDR3 DNA is TGTGCCAGTAGTATATCGATTTGGAGGCGGGAGGGCCGTGGGTACAATGAG. This sequence encodes CASSISIWRREGRGYNE. The whole CDR3 is CASSISIWRREGRGYNEQFF.